The rows below give T cell receptor beta chains drawn from one sample of a study of human T cells and chemical hapten exposure. A single record per CDR3 protein comes from TCRdb applying MiXCR to the RACE reads. In the table there are around 120,000 distinct CDR3 sequences, around 10% of which are singletons. The sequences come from whole blood, collected in connection with sensitization to the hapten diphenylcyclopropenone (DPC). These receptors originate from a middle-aged woman with alopecia areata. Some clones in this sample may be carry-over from other donors' samples. CDR3s include the opening cysteine and the closing phenylalanine or tryptophan. The D gene is left open where the match is weak. Part of the rows lack a size; the others show once, few, many or a class for expanded clones.

TRBJ1-4 TRBV7-9 15 TRBD1 many CASSLPGTDGEKLFF TGTGCCAGCAGCTTACCCGGGACAGATGGCGAAAAACTGTTTTTT
TRBJ1-2 TRBV7-8 11 NA many CASSLTPGYTF TGTGCCAGCAGCTTAACCCCCGGCTACACCTTC
TRBJ1-1 TRBV20-1 11 NA many CSARDGAEAFF TGCAGTGCTAGAGATGGGGCTGAAGCTTTCTTT
TRBJ2-1 TRBV6-2/TRBV6-3 14 NA NA CASRLGAAYNEQFF TGTGCCAGCAGGCTAGGAGCGGCCTACAATGAGCAGTTCTTC
TRBJ2-7 TRBV7-9 19 TRBD1 many CASSSSPGTGATAHYEQYF TGTGCCAGCAGCTCTAGTCCCGGGACAGGGGCAACGGCACACTACGAGCAGTACTTC
TRBJ1-2 TRBV6-5 13 NA few CASSLGSGAGYTF TGTGCCAGCAGTTTGGGGTCTGGGGCCGGCTACACCTTC
TRBJ2-1 TRBV5-8 13 TRBD1 few CASRRTGGNEQFF TGTGCCAGCCGCCGGACAGGGGGCAATGAGCAGTTCTTC
TRBJ2-7 TRBV7-2 15 TRBD1 many CASSQGSTGVYEQYF TGTGCCAGCAGCCAAGGTTCGACAGGGGTCTACGAGCAGTACTTC
TRBJ2-5 TRBV6-4 14 TRBD1 many CAGEGQGDVWTQYF TGTGCCGGCGAAGGACAGGGAGATGTCTGGACCCAGTACTTC
TRBJ2-6 TRBV12-3/TRBV12-4 16 NA few CASSLFRGQGANVLTF TGTGCCAGCAGTTTATTTAGGGGCCAGGGGGCCAACGTCCTGACTTTC
TRBJ2-1 TRBV28 12 TRBD2 many CASSRAGTSGIF TGTGCCAGCAGCCGCGCCGGGACTAGCGGGATTTTC
TRBJ2-7 TRBV5-5 15 NA many CASSRRESLSYEQYF TGTGCCAGCAGCCGGAGGGAATCGCTCTCCTACGAGCAGTACTTC
TRBJ2-3 TRBV7-2 14 NA many CASSHSGVRGTQYF TGTGCCAGCAGCCACTCCGGGGTCCGCGGTACGCAGTATTTT
TRBJ1-5 TRBV5-4 15 TRBD1 few CASSPDRNSNQPQHF TGTGCCAGCAGCCCGGACAGGAATAGCAATCAGCCCCAGCATTTT
TRBJ2-7 TRBV4-1 14 NA few CASSQDLRPYEQYF TGCGCCAGCAGCCAAGATCTCAGACCCTACGAGCAGTACTTC
TRBJ2-7 TRBV29-1 13 TRBD1 NA CSVRTGGSYEQYF TGCAGCGTTAGGACAGGCGGCTCCTACGAGCAGTACTTC
TRBJ1-5 TRBV4-3 20 NA many CASSQDLGAGGVGNNQPQHF TGCGCCAGCAGCCAAGATCTGGGGGCGGGGGGCGTCGGTAACAATCAGCCCCAGCATTTT
TRBJ1-1 TRBV7-2 14 NA many CASSLVGGETEAFF TGTGCCAGCAGCTTAGTAGGGGGAGAGACTGAAGCTTTCTTT
TRBJ2-1 TRBV20-1 13 TRBD1 many CSASGQGYNEQFF TGCAGTGCTAGTGGACAGGGATACAATGAGCAGTTCTTC
TRBJ1-6 TRBV4-3 15 NA NA CASSLGGGDDSPLHF TGCGCCAGCAGCTTAGGTGGGGGAGATGATTCACCCCTCCACTTT